The present T cell receptor beta chain was sequenced within a study of CD8 T cells in Susac syndrome. Isolation of CD8+ and CD4+ T cells was performed negatively, whereas enrichment of TEMRA cells was done by FACS. Germline CDR1 is LNHNV and CDR2 is YYDKDF (reference sequence). The CDR3 has 13 residues. V was pared by 5 bases and J by 9 bases, with 14 bases between. The RNA input was roughly 0.45 to 1 ug, and it was reverse transcribed with random hexamers. A single record per CDR3 protein comes from TCRdb applying MiXCR to the immunoSEQ multiplex PCR reads. The table shows about 140,000 distinct CDR3 sequences, with about 95% occurring only once.

This receptor was obtained from a human donor with Susac syndrome. This sequence joins TRBV15 and TRBJ2-1, with D unresolved. Input material: CD4+ T cells from PBMCs. The CDR3 sequence: CATSVASLAEQFF. DNA of the CDR3: TGTGCCACCAGCGTGGCTAGTTTGGCTGAGCAGTTCTTC.